This TCR beta chain was recovered during a study of blood T cell repertoires in COVID-19. The wider study: The study drew acute and convalescent COVID-19 samples from the United States, Italy and Spain. T cells, B-cell-depleted T cells, or PBMCs supplied cDNA or gDNA.

Methods used by the authors: Cell counts per sample came from amplifying reference gene primers. Profiling relied on immunoSEQ multiplex PCR, and the TCRdb table lists in-frame clones only, not all of them. V and J calls and clone size are given by that table; D and trimming were obtained from the DNA. The data hold about 74,000 clones, with more than 90% observed a single time. The specimen sequenced was peripheral blood. The TCR comes from a human donor in a cohort sampled during active COVID-19.

Written as DNA, the CDR3 is TGTGCCAGTAGTATAGGGGAGGGCACCGGGGAGCTGTTTTTT. This codes for CASSIGEGTGELFF. V usage is TRBV19 and J usage is TRBJ2-2; TRBD2 agrees at 7 bases. The germline CDR1 and CDR2 sequences are LNHDA and SQIVND (reference sequence). The CDR3 spans 14 residues. V shed 1 base and J 4 bases; nucleotides not matched to a gene: 0. The variable domain in full, completed from reference TRBV19 and TRBJ2-2, reads DGGITQSPKYLFRKEGQNVTLSCEQNLNHDAMYWYRQDPGQGLRLIYYSQIVNDFQKGDIAEGYSVSREKKESFPLTVTSAQKNPTAFYLCASSIGEGTGELFFGEGSRLTVL.